This T cell receptor (beta chain) was sequenced for a study of T cell repertoires in cytomegalovirus infection. Study-wide context: Peptides in the study included HLA-C-restricted and HLA-B-restricted CMV epitopes. Public TCR beta signature analysis indicated the presence of both CMV infection and matching HLA type.

General study points: Dominating the ex vivo response were HLA-C-restricted CMV-specific TCR beta clonotypes.

TCRdb analysed the reads with MiXCR anew, one entry per CDR3 protein. Here the sample spans about 830,000 distinct CDR3 sequences, roughly 33% being singletons. As for this clonotype: Its antigen is not known.

The sequence derives from a human donor in good health (CMV status not recorded). Some clones in this sample may be carry-over from other donors' samples. Source: cultured CD8+ T cells from PBMCs, taken from culture after CMV antigen stimulation.

CDR3 residues: CASSSGGGVRDYGYTF. DNA for the CDR3: TGTGCCAGCAGCTCCGGGGGAGGGGTACGTGACTATGGCTACACCTTC. The chain recombines TRBV7-6 with TRBJ1-2, with D perhaps matching TRBD1 (5 bases). The CDR3 runs 16 residues. Germline CDR1 reads SGHVS; CDR2 reads FNYEAQ. V was clipped by 4 bases and J by 3 bases, with 18 bases between them.